The present entry profiles one T cell receptor beta chain with its context. Its antigen remains undetermined. Base qualities are not at hand, and no much larger clone is one base apart. Reading from cysteine to phenylalanine, the CDR3 counts 13 amino acids. The sequence is cut down to CDR3 DNA, 39 bases in frame from base 1. V is cut by 2 bases and J by 6 bases, and the space between the germline ends is 7 bases. CDR1 is given as LNHNV and CDR2 as YYDKDF, both from the germline V gene (reference sequence). This entry comes from a study of T-cell memory formation after mild COVID-19 (dated by TCRdb to the early 2020s). With respect to the entire study: TCR sequence clusters from the two donors were largely donor specific. In two donors, T-cell clones that expanded and contracted after mild COVID-19 were tracked by sequencing TCRalpha and TCRbeta repertoires over time. Two young, previously healthy adult volunteers made up the cohort, one male and one female.

Ficoll-Paque density gradient centrifugation was used to isolate PBMCs. These reads were obtained on an Illumina NovaSeq 6000. TCRalpha and TCRbeta cDNA libraries were constructed by 5'RACE with constant-segment primers, with sample barcodes and unique molecular identifiers being introduced. Trizol reagent was used to extract RNA from every sample. Libraries were amplified in two PCR steps, with a second sample barcode and Illumina TruSeq adapters added in the second step. Libraries were sequenced on an Illumina NovaSeq with 2 x 150 bp paired-end reads. In the source study's methods: Reads were demultiplexed and collapsed into UMI-guided consensus sequences with migec v1.2.7. Using mixcr v2.1.11, the UMI consensuses were aligned to TRA and TRB V and J templates and assembled into clonotypes. A clonotype was counted as expanded or contracted only when both edgeR and NoisET called the clonotype significant, with the noise models trained on biological replicates. edgeR calls used a false discovery rate-adjusted p below 0.01 and a log2 fold-change threshold of 1. As an exploratory analysis of dynamics, max-normalized trajectories of the 1000 most abundant clonotypes were examined by PCA with hierarchical clustering. Separately sequenced CD4+ and CD8+ repertoires were used to assign the CD4 or CD8 phenotype of responding clones. TCRdb trimmed public reads at Q25 via fastp, called clones via MiXCR and kept in-frame beta chains. CDR3 protein sequences are deduplicated, and each keeps its most common genes and DNA. TCRdb assigned the V and J calls; the authors' analysis was not used. The sample data list about 500,000 distinct CDR3 sequences, and roughly 20% of these were observed just once. The ten largest clonotypes hold approximately 12% of the sample.

Study-wide conclusions, independent of this receptor: Whether the second-wave clones peaking on day 37 were SARS-CoV-2 specific was not confirmed. Contracting CD4+ clones appeared mostly in the CM and EM memory subsets, whereas CD8+ clones were enriched in EMRA. Balanced CD4/CD8 phenotypes were observed for clones contracting from day 15 to 85, whereas a bias towards CD4+ was observed for a second wave of clones expanding from day 15 to 37. Only a couple of mild cases were covered by the study, and larger cohorts that include severe cases with pre-infection samples were considered necessary. Some responding clones were detected in pre-infection memory, which suggested that pre-existing cross-reactive memory T cells had joined the SARS-CoV-2 response.

Sequencing was carried out using PBMCs or a T cell subset sorted from them (not recorded which). Recombination joined TRBV15 with TRBJ2-2; the D gene cannot be named for sure. The sequence came from an adult woman who had mild COVID-19 (a few samples of this study predate the infection). The sample titles of this study are shuffled in the database, so cell type and time point are left out; the donor was told from shared clones. The CDR3: CATSRMTAGELFF. The sequenced DNA is TGTGCCACCAGCAGAATGACGGCCGGGGAGCTGTTTTTT.